Following are 15 T cell receptor beta chains from one sample sequenced in a study of technical replicates of blood from a handful of donors (dated by TCRdb to the late 2010s). The method was the immunoSEQ multiplex PCR assay. TCRdb holds this immuneACCESS table with in-frame rearrangements only. Some clones are missing; in checked studies, unresolved V genes explain under half, and the rest has no known cause. The sample has nearly 90,000 clones on record, 95% of them singletons. Roughly 0.34% of the sample comes from the top ten. Sequenced material: T cells isolated from PBMCs. Receptor source: a human donor in good health.

The chain couples TRBV5-1 to TRBJ1-1; tentatively, D is TRBD1 (6 bases). Germline CDR1 reads SGHRS; CDR2 reads YFSETQ. The CDR3 contains 14 residues. Trimming left V 4 bases short and J 4 bases short, with 14 bases between. The DNA for the CDR3 is TGCGCCAGCAGCCAGGGCTTAGGGGGCACTGAAGCTTTCTTT. It specifies CASSQGLGGTEAFF. Complete variable domain (other parts from reference TRBV5-1 and TRBJ1-1): KAGVTQTPRYLIKTRGQQVTLSCSPISGHRSVSWYQQTPGQGLQFLFEYFSETQRNKGNFPGRFSGRQFSNSRSEMNVSTLELGDSALYLCASSQGLGGTEAFFGQGTRLTVV.

The CDR3 region has the DNA TGTGCCAGCAGCCTTACCCGGGACAATAATGAAAAACTGTTTTTT. It encodes CASSLTRDNNEKLFF. The chain links TRBV4-2 to TRBJ1-4; tentatively, D is TRBD1 (6 bases). The CDR3 loop spans 15 amino acids. CDR1 and CDR2 (germline): LGHNA, YNFKEQ. Trimming left V 4 bases short and J 4 bases short, with 13 bases between.

This chain uses TRBV20-1 with TRBJ2-7; D remains unclear. Per germline, CDR1 DFQATT and CDR2 SNEGSKA (reference sequence). V lost 2 bases, J lost 4 bases, and 6 bases lay in between. The CDR3 spans 11 residues. CDR3 sequence (DNA): TGCAGTGCTAGATTCGGTTACGAGCAGTACTTC. Translation gives CSARFGYEQYF.

The chain carries TRBV7-6 and TRBJ2-7; the D gene is possibly TRBD1 (5 bases). CDR1 SGHVS and CDR2 FNYEAQ come from the germline V gene. V was trimmed by 6 bases and J by 2 bases, leaving 14 bases between them. The CDR3 has 14 residues. Here the CDR3 reads CASSRQTGTYEQYF. CDR3 sequence (DNA): TGTGCCAGCAGTAGACAGACTGGCACCTACGAGCAGTACTTC.

The chain combines TRBV11-3 with TRBJ2-7, with D perhaps matching TRBD2 (6 bases). The V and J ends lost 5 bases and 0 bases respectively, with 17 bases between them. The V gene's germline CDR1 is SGHNT and CDR2 YENEEA. The CDR3 has 16 amino acids. In DNA, the CDR3 is TGTGCCAGCAGCCCCGACACTAGCTCGACCTCCTACGAGCAGTACTTC. It is translated as CASSPDTSSTSYEQYF.

The rearrangement joins TRBV2 to TRBJ2-1; 9 positions agree with TRBD2. The trim removed 5 bases at V and 3 bases at J, leaving 2 bases unmatched. From germline, CDR1 is SNHLY and CDR2 FYNNEI. This CDR3 comprises 14 residues. Here the CDR3 DNA reads TGTGCCAGCAGTTGGACTAGCGACTACAATGAGCAGTTCTTC. It specifies CASSWTSDYNEQFF.

The rearrangement uses TRBV5-1 and TRBJ2-3; 9 bases fit TRBD2. This CDR3 has 14 amino acids. Germline-derived CDR1 and CDR2 are SGHRS and YFSETQ. V was pared by 3 bases and J by 4 bases, with 3 bases of the junction left unmatched. In nucleotides, the CDR3 is TGCGCCAGCAGCTCGGGACTAGCCTCAGATACGCAGTATTTT. Its translation is CASSSGLASDTQYF. Drawing the rest from reference TRBV5-1 and TRBJ2-3, the complete variable domain is KAGVTQTPRYLIKTRGQQVTLSCSPISGHRSVSWYQQTPGQGLQFLFEYFSETQRNKGNFPGRFSGRQFSNSRSEMNVSTLELGDSALYLCASSSGLASDTQYFGPGTRLTVL.

This chain links TRBV27 with TRBJ2-1; 14 bases map to TRBD2. The trim removed 5 bases at V and 6 bases at J, leaving 3 bases unmatched. Germline assignment: CDR1 MNHEY and CDR2 SMNVEV (reference sequence). The CDR3 loop spans 15 amino acids. The CDR3 loop is CASSPGTSGSNEQFF. The CDR3 DNA sequence: TGTGCCAGCAGTCCTGGGACTAGCGGGAGCAATGAGCAGTTCTTC.

The J gene is TRBJ1-1, the V gene TRBV19, with D possibly matching TRBD1 (5 bases). This CDR3 has 14 amino acids. Germline values: CDR1 LNHDA, CDR2 SQIVND (reference sequence). V lost 7 bases and J 6 bases, leaving 18 bases between the germline ends. The CDR3 region is CASTLPQGRPEAFF. The CDR3 region has the DNA TGTGCCAGTACACTCCCCCAGGGTCGCCCTGAAGCTTTCTTT.

The chain is built from TRBV19 and TRBJ2-2; 9 bases line up with TRBD1. J was trimmed by 1 base and V by 8 bases; bases with no gene match: 5. From germline, CDR1 is LNHDA and CDR2 SQIVND (reference sequence). The CDR3 is 15 amino acids. The DNA of the CDR3 is TGTGCCAGTGGAGGGACAGGGATGAACACCGGGGAGCTGTTTTTT. Its protein product is CASGGTGMNTGELFF.

In its sample, this clone was seen once. The chain employs TRBV19 and TRBJ2-4; 7 bases map to TRBD1. The germline CDR1 and CDR2 sequences are LNHDA and SQIVND (reference sequence). J gave up 1 base and V 4 bases, and 7 bases lay outside the gene matches. The CDR3 sequence is 16 residues long. This CDR3 reads CASSTTGEQAKNIQYF. CDR3 in DNA: TGTGCCAGTAGTACCACAGGGGAGCAGGCCAAAAACATTCAGTACTTC.

The gene calls are TRBV2 and TRBJ2-3; 8 positions match TRBD1. The CDR3 runs to 15 residues. The ends lost 4 bases at V and 4 bases at J; junction bases unmatched: 7. Germline CDR1 reads SNHLY; CDR2 reads FYNNEI. DNA for the CDR3: TGTGCCAGCAGTGGGGGACAGGCGATTGCAGATACGCAGTATTTT. It specifies CASSGGQAIADTQYF.

The J gene is TRBJ2-7, the V gene TRBV19, with D perhaps matching TRBD1 (5 bases). Trimming pared 4 bases from V and 4 bases from J, leaving 17 bases between. Looked up from germline, CDR1 is LNHDA and CDR2 is SQIVND (reference sequence). The CDR3 loop spans 15 amino acids. The CDR3 DNA is TGTGCCAGTAGTAAAAGGCAGGGAATTGAGTACGAGCAGTACTTC. Its translation is CASSKRQGIEYEQYF. Based on the CDR3 plus reference TRBV19 and TRBJ2-7, the full variable domain is DGGITQSPKYLFRKEGQNVTLSCEQNLNHDAMYWYRQDPGQGLRLIYYSQIVNDFQKGDIAEGYSVSREKKESFPLTVTSAQKNPTAFYLCASSKRQGIEYEQYFGPGTRLTVT.

The gene calls are TRBV6-5 and TRBJ1-2; D is ambiguous. Per germline, CDR1 MNHEY and CDR2 SVGAGI. The CDR3 is 16 residues long. V dropped 0 bases and J dropped 0 bases, with 11 bases sitting between them. CDR3 sequence: CASSYSTSGANYGYTF. CDR3 nucleotide sequence: TGTGCCAGCAGTTACTCGACCTCGGGAGCTAACTATGGCTACACCTTC.

This clone was found a few times. The chain joins TRBV29-1 to TRBJ1-1, with 8 positions matching TRBD1. CDR1 and CDR2 (germline): SQVTM, ANQGSEA. The CDR3 runs to 11 residues. Trimming removed 7 bases from V and 7 bases from J; junction bases left unmatched: 5. This chain's CDR3 is CSAIGTGEAFF. DNA of the CDR3: TGCAGCGCCATCGGGACAGGTGAAGCTTTCTTT.